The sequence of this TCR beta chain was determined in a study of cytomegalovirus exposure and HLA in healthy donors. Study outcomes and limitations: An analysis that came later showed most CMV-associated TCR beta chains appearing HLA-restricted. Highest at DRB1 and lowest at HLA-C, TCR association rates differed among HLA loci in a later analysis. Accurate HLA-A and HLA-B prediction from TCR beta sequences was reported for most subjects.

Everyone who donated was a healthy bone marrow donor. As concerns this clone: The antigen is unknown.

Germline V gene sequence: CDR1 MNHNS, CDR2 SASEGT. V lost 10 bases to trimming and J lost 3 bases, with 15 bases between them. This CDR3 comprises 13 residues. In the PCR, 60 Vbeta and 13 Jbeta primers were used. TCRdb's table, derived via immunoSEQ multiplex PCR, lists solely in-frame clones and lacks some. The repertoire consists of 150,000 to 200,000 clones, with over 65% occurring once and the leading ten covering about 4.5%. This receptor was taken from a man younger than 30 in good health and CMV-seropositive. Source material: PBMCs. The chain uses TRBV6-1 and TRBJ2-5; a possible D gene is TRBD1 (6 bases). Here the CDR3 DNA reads TGTGCCACCCAGAGACAGGCCAAAGAGACCCAGTACTTC. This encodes CATQRQAKETQYF.